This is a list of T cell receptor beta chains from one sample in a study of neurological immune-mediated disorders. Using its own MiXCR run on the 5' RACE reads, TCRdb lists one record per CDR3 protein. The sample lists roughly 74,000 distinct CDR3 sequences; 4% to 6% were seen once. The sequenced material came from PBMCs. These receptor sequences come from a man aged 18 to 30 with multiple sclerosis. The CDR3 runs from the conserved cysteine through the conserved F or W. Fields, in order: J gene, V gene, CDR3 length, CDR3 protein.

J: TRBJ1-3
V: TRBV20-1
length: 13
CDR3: CSARVYSGNTIYF

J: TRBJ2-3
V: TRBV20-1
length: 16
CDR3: CSARDPFRGNTDTQYF

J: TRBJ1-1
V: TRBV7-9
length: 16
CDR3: CASSPLLGQGDTEAFF

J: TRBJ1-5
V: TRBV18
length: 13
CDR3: CASSPFGYQPQHF

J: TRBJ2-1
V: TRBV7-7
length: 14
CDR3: CASSPKHYAGEQFF

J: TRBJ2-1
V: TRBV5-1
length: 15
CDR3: CASSLSGLAYNEQFF

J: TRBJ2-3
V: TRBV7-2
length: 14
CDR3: CASSSQTMADTQYF

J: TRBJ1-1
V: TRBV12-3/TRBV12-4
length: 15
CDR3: CASRGLGAWATEAFF

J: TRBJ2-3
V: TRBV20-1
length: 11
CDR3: CSAQKSDTQYF

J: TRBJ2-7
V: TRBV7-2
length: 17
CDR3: CASSLAGGLAGVNEQYF

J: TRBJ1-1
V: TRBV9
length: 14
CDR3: CASSTQEWDTEAFF

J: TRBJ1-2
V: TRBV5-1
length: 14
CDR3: CASSLEGSYGGYTF

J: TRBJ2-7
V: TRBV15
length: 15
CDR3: CATSSPSGVVGEQYF

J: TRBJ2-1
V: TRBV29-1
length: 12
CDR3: CSVRETYNEQFF